These T cell receptor beta chains were read from a single sample in a study of cytomegalovirus exposure and HLA in healthy donors. The repertoire was sequenced with immunoSEQ multiplex PCR; TCRdb's copy has only in-frame clones and lacks some. The repertoire has some 190,000 clones, over 75% of them found once; the top ten carry under 2%. Sequenced input: PBMCs. Every receptor here comes from a woman in her 30s in good health and CMV-seronegative. Each CDR3 is given with its conserved first and last residue. D genes are given only for firm matches. Where a row states a size, it is once, few, many or the class of an expanded clone; other rows omit it.

cdr3_nt cdr3_aa v_call d_call clone_size j_call
TGTGCCAGCAGTTCCGGGACAGGGGCGGGAGATACGCAGTATTTT CASSSGTGAGDTQYF TRBV6-4 TRBD1 once TRBJ2-3
TGTGCCAGCAGCTTACCGGGACTAGCATACAATGAGCAGTTCTTC CASSLPGLAYNEQFF TRBV5-4 TRBD2 . TRBJ2-1
TGTGCCAGCAGTTTATCGGGGACAGCAGGCTACGAGCAGTACTTC CASSLSGTAGYEQYF TRBV27 TRBD1 . TRBJ2-7
TGTGCCAGCAGCAAGAACTACAGGGCCACTGAAGCTTTCTTT CASSKNYRATEAFF TRBV7-8 . once TRBJ1-1
TGTGCCAGCAGTTTCCGGGACAGGGGCAATGAGCAGTTCTTC CASSFRDRGNEQFF TRBV6-5 TRBD1 . TRBJ2-1
TGCGCCAGCAGCCGAGTTACAGGGGCTTTTGGAAAACTGTTTTTT CASSRVTGAFGKLFF TRBV4-3 TRBD1 . TRBJ1-4
TGTGCCAGCAGCGCGGGACAGACCGGTTTTGAAGCTTTCTTT CASSAGQTGFEAFF TRBV9 TRBD1 . TRBJ1-1
TGTGCCAGCAGCTTAGCGGGCGGGAGCTCTGGAAACACCATATATTTT CASSLAGGSSGNTIYF TRBV13 . . TRBJ1-3
TGCGCCAGCAGCCAGCGCGGGGGAACCGGGGAGACCCAGTACTTC CASSQRGGTGETQYF TRBV4-3 TRBD2 . TRBJ2-5
TGTGCCAGCAGTGCGGACAGGGGCGGGGAAAAACTGTTTTTT CASSADRGGEKLFF TRBV6-1 TRBD1 . TRBJ1-4
TGTGCCAGCAGCATGACCAGGGACTTTGGTTCACCCCTCCACTTT CASSMTRDFGSPLHF TRBV7-3 . . TRBJ1-6
TGTGCCAGCAGCGTAGACACGAGCACAGATACGCAGTATTTT CASSVDTSTDTQYF TRBV9 . . TRBJ2-3
TGCGCCAGCAGCTTCGAGCAGGGTCAGCCCCAGCATTTT CASSFEQGQPQHF TRBV5-1 . . TRBJ1-5
TGCGCCAGCAGCACCCGGACAGGGGCCTACGAGCAGTACTTC CASSTRTGAYEQYF TRBV5-1 TRBD1 . TRBJ2-7
TGTGCCAGCAGGGTTTCTCGGAGAGAAGCTTTCTTT CASRVSRREAFF TRBV27 . . TRBJ1-1
TGTGCCAGCTCACCACCGGGACAGGGTTACGAGCAGTACTTC CASSPPGQGYEQYF TRBV18 TRBD1 . TRBJ2-7
TGCGCCAGCAGCAGAGGACCGGGCACTAGTGAAAAACTGTTTTTT CASSRGPGTSEKLFF TRBV4-1 . . TRBJ1-4
TGTGCCAGCAGCCCGGACAGGGACTTGGGGGGCTACACCTTC CASSPDRDLGGYTF TRBV5-6 TRBD1 . TRBJ1-2
TGTGCCAGCAGTGAAGTCCAGGGGGCGGGCGGCTACACCTTC CASSEVQGAGGYTF TRBV2 TRBD1 . TRBJ1-2
TGTGCCTGGAGTGTAGGAGGGGGGGCCGATACGCAGTATTTT CAWSVGGGADTQYF TRBV30 . once TRBJ2-3